These T cell receptor beta chains were read from a single sample in a study of T cell responses to AZD1222 COVID-19 vaccine. TCRdb keeps only in-frame clones here, not all; method: immunoSEQ multiplex PCR. Counted here are approximately 150,000 clones, 92% occurring once; the ten biggest clones make up about 3.3%. This sample comprised peripheral blood, obtained 28 days after the second AZD1222 dose. Receptor source: an adult who received the AZD1222 COVID-19 vaccine. CDR3s include the opening cysteine and the closing phenylalanine or tryptophan. Fields, in order: V gene, J gene, CDR3 protein.

TRBV9	TRBJ2-6	CASSKLAAGANVLTF
TRBV5-1	TRBJ1-1	CASSFGGAAGGFTEAFF
TRBV2	TRBJ1-2	CASSSQGGNYGYTF
TRBV30	TRBJ2-5	CAWSPDSGRETQYF
TRBV28	TRBJ2-7	CASNQFRQGPTYEQYF
TRBV28	TRBJ2-3	CASGTPIATDTQYF
TRBV27	TRBJ1-6	CASSLSSTASPLHF
TRBV27	TRBJ2-3	CASSLASATDTQYF
TRBV27	TRBJ2-5	CASSSQDGETQYF
TRBV28	TRBJ1-1	CASSLPPGVGYTEAFF
TRBV19	TRBJ2-1	CASSQIQNSNPSSYNEQFF
TRBV12-3/TRBV12-4	TRBJ1-1	CASSLGGDTEAFF
TRBV10-3	TRBJ1-4	CAISEGPGQGKEKLFF
TRBV6-2/TRBV6-3	TRBJ2-7	CASSYSTHEQYF